Within the sample, the clone carrying this TCR beta chain is medium-sized. TCRdb's copy holds only in-frame clones and misses some; the assay was immunoSEQ multiplex PCR. Of roughly 150,000 clones in the sample, roughly 92% were seen once. The V gene's germline CDR1 is MGHRA and CDR2 YSYEKL. The CDR3 contains 16 residues. V shed 0 bases, J shed 5 bases, and the junction held 4 bases outside the gene matches. This record belongs to a study of control samples from healthy donors and cancer patients. Specimen: blood. This receptor was identified in a man in his fifties in good health. V usage is TRBV4-1 and J usage is TRBJ1-5; 10 nucleotides match TRBD1. The CDR3 region has the DNA TGCGCCAGCAGCCAAGAGGGGACAGGGGAATATCAGCCCCAGCATTTT. Translating it yields CASSQEGTGEYQPQHF.